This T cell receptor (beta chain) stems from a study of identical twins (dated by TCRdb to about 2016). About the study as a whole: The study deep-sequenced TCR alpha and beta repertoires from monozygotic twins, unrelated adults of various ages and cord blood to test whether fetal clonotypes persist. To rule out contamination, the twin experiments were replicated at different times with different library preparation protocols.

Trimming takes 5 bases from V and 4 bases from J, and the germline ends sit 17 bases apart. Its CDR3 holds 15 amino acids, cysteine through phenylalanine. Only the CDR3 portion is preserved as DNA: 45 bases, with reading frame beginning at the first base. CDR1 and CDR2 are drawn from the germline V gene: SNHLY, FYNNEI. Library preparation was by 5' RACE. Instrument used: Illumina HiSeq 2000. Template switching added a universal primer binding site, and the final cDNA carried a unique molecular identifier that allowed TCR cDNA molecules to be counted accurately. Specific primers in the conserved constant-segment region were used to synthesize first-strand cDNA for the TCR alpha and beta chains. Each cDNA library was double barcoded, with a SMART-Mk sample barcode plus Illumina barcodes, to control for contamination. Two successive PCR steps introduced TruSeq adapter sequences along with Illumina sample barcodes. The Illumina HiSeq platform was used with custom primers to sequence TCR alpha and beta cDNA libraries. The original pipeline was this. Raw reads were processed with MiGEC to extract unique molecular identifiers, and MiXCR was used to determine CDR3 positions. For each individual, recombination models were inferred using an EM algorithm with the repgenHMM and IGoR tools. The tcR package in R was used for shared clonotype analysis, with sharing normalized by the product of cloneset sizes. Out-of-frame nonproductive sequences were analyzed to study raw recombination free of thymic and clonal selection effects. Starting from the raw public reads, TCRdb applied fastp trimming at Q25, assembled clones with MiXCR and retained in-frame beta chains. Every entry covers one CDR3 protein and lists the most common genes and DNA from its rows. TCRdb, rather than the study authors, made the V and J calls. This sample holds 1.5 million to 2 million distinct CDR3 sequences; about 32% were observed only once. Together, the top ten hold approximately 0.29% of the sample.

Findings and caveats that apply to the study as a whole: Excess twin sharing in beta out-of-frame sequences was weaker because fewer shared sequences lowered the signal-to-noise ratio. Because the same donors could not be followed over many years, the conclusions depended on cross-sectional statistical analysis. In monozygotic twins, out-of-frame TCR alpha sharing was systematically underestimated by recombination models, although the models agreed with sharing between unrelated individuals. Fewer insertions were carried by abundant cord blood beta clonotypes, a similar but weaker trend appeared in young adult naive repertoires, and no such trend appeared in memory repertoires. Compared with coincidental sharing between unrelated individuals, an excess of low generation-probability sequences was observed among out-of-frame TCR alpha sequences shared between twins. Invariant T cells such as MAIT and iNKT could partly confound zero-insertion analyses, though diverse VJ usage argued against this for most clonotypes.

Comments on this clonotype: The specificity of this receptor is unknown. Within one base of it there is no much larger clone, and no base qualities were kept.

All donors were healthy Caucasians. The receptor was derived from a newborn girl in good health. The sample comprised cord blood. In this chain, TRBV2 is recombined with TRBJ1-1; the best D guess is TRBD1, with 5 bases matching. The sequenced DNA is TGTGCCAGCAGTAGGGGCCCGACTCTAGGCACTGAAGCTTTCTTT. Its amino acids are CASSRGPTLGTEAFF. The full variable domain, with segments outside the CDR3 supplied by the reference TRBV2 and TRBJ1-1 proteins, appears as EPEVTQTPSHQVTQMGQEVILRCVPISNHLYFYWYRQILGQKVEFLVSFYNNEISEKSEIFDDQFSVERPDGSNFTLKIRSTKLEDSAMYFCASSRGPTLGTEAFFGQGTRLTVV.